Listed here is a single T cell receptor beta chain. Germline V lookup: CDR1 SNHLY, CDR2 FYNNEI. V was pared by 7 bases and J by 0 bases, with 12 bases between. This CDR3 is built from 14 residues. These data belong to a study of blood T cell repertoires in COVID-19. Study as a whole: Recovered status in Cohort 3 required two negative PCRs, clearance, or symptom resolution.

Per the authors' pipeline: Nucleated cell number was recorded as an estimate derived from reference gene primer amplification. Data came from immunoSEQ multiplex PCR; TCRdb stores just in-frame clones and leaves some out. V, J and clone size are those of that table, while D and trimming were read from the DNA. The sample consists of 210,000 or so clones, about 90% of them appearing once. Enrolled through a virtual design, the participants were between roughly 18 and 95 years of age and came from fewer than 30 US areas. Clinical history as reported by participants underpinned cohort assignment. Sequencing was carried out using PBMCs or T cells enriched from blood (not recorded which). The chain combines TRBV2 with TRBJ1-1, with D perhaps TRBD1 (6 bases). The receptor's source is a woman aged 45-59 years in a cohort exposed to, infected with or recovered from COVID-19 (not recorded which). CDR3 sequence: CASNRDTVNTEAFF. In nucleotides, the CDR3 is TGTGCCAGCAATCGGGACACCGTGAACACTGAAGCTTTCTTT.